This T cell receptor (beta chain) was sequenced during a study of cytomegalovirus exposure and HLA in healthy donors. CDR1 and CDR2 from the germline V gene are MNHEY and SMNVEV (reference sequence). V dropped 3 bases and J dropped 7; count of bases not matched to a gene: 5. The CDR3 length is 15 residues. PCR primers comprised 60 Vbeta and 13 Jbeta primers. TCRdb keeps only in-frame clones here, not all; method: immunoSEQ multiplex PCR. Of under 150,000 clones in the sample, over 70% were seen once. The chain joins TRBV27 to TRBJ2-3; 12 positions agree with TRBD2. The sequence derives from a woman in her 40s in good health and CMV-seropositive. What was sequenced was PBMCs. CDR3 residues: CASSFLTSGGNTQYF. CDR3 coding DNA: TGTGCCAGCAGTTTCCTAACTAGCGGGGGGAATACGCAGTATTTT.